This T cell receptor beta chain was sequenced in a study of long-term antiretroviral therapy in people with HIV. Overall study findings and caveats: All blood samples came from the years 2004 to 2017, possibly under older ART regimens. Diversity measured after ART increased yet remained under transplant donor controls.

From germline, CDR1 is SQVTM and CDR2 ANQGSEA. This CDR3 contains 14 residues. V shed 3 bases and J shed 2 bases, with 13 bases lying between them. Sequencing used immunoSEQ v3.0 at survey level. Sequencing targeted roughly 40,000-50,000 T-cell genomes per sample. Sequencing was performed with immunoSEQ multiplex PCR; in TCRdb, only in-frame clones are kept and a portion is missing. The data hold around 37,000 clones, with roughly 85% observed a single time. The United States was where all participants with HIV were treated. In the case of this clone: The antigen remains unidentified.

Sample: unsorted PBMCs, taken about 3.5 years after starting antiretroviral therapy. The chain joins TRBV29-1 to TRBJ2-5; D call uncertain. The clonotype comes from a young man with HIV. CDR3: CSVEIPNSQETQYF. CDR3 in DNA: TGCAGCGTTGAGATCCCAAACAGTCAAGAGACCCAGTACTTC.